A single sample gave rise to the 4 T cell receptor beta chains below, sequenced in a study of CD8 T cells in ankylosing spondylitis. Overall study results and limits: Seemingly distinctive of ankylosing spondylitis blood was a TCR beta motif formed by eight highly homologous variants.

TCRdb fed the 5' RACE reads into MiXCR, producing one record per CDR3 protein. The sample has about 800,000 distinct CDR3 sequences; about an eighth are singletons. These receptors have no known antigen. Sequenced material: blood, either unsorted or a sorted T cell fraction (not recorded which). The receptor set was obtained from a male donor with ankylosing spondylitis.

The chain uses TRBV25-1 and TRBJ1-2; D unclear. The CDR3 is 13 residues long. V was shortened by 5 bases and J by 4 bases, with 11 bases between the two germline ends. Germline V lookup: CDR1 MGHDK, CDR2 SYGVNS. CDR3 region: CASSTSTRYGYTF. The CDR3 DNA reads TGTGCCAGCAGTACGTCTACCCGCTATGGCTACACCTTC.

This chain joins TRBV6-2 or TRBV6-3 and TRBJ2-7, with a weak D call TRBD1 (6 bases). The CDR3 length is 11 residues. Germline-derived CDR1 and CDR2 are MNHEY and SVGEGT. V was shortened by 4 bases and J by 8 bases, with 9 bases between the two germline ends. The CDR3 is CASSFGQQQYF. The CDR3 DNA is TGTGCCAGCAGTTTCGGACAGCAGCAGTACTTC.

The chain has TRBV27 and TRBJ1-1; the match to TRBD1 covers 10 bases. The J segment lost 5 bases and the V segment lost 3 bases, leaving 12 bases of the junction unmatched. This CDR3 is 17 amino acids long. CDR1 is MNHEY and CDR2 is SMNVEV in the germline V gene (reference sequence). CDR3 coding DNA: TGTGCCAGCAGTTTCGTCTTCTTGGGACAGGGGAGGACTGAAGCTTTCTTT. It specifies CASSFVFLGQGRTEAFF.

This clonotype was counted between two and nine times. This chain uses TRBV6-1 with TRBJ2-3, with D uncertain. Trimming left V 4 bases short and J 2 bases short, with 13 bases between. Germline V gene sequence: CDR1 MNHNS, CDR2 SASEGT. The CDR3 totals 15 residues. The CDR3 nucleotides read TGTGCCAGCAGTGTATCGGTCCTATCCACAGATACGCAGTATTTT. Translated, it gives CASSVSVLSTDTQYF.